Below are 23 T cell receptor beta chains sequenced from a single sample in a study of T cell repertoires in cytomegalovirus infection. Each CDR3 protein is one row after TCRdb ran MiXCR on the reads. The profile shows some 920,000 distinct CDR3 sequences, 30% to 40% of them singletons. Their antigen targets remain unknown. Sequencing used cultured CD8+ T cells from PBMCs, obtained from culture after CMV antigen stimulation. These receptors came from a human donor in good health (CMV status not recorded). Some clones in this sample may be carry-over from other donors' samples.

This chain connects TRBV7-2 to TRBJ1-1; 7 bases map to TRBD1. V was pared by 7 bases and J by 11 bases, with 25 bases of the junction left unmatched. This CDR3 is 17 amino acids long. Germline V gene data show CDR1 as SGHTA and CDR2 as FQGNSA. The CDR3 DNA reads as TGTGCCAGCATGCTCTTCGCCCAGGGGGGGGGGCCCAAGAATGCTTTCTTT. Translated: CASMLFAQGGGPKNAFF.

The chain employs TRBV19 and TRBJ2-7; D is possibly TRBD2 (6 bases). V was shortened by 3 bases and J by 1 base, with 10 bases between the two germline ends. There are 14 residues in the CDR3. CDR1 is LNHDA, CDR2 SQIVND, per germline (reference sequence). Here the CDR3 reads CASSIEAGSYEQYF. For the CDR3, the DNA is TGTGCCAGTAGTATTGAGGCGGGGTCCTACGAGCAGTACTTC.

CDR3 DNA: TGTGCCAGTAGTATGGCACCCACAGGGGGCTACTATGGCTACACCTTC. Protein sequence: CASSMAPTGGYYGYTF. The gene calls are TRBV19 and TRBJ1-2, with TRBD1 matching over 9 bases. The CDR3 consists of 16 residues. J lost 3 bases, V lost 3 bases, and 8 bases had no gene match. The V gene's germline CDR1 is LNHDA and CDR2 SQIVND (reference sequence).

This clonotype was counted at least ten times. The chain carries TRBV6-1 and TRBJ1-6, with D hard to call. Trimming left V 6 bases short and J 0 bases short, with 6 bases between. The CDR3 is 14 residues long. The germline V gene has CDR1 MNHNS and CDR2 SASEGT. CDR3 sequence (DNA): TGTGCCAGCAGGGGGTTCTCCTATAATTCACCCCTCCACTTT. Protein product: CASRGFSYNSPLHF.

This clonotype was recorded at least ten times. The genes are TRBV7-8 and TRBJ2-7; tentatively, D is TRBD2 (7 bases). CDR1 SGHVS and CDR2 FQNEAQ come from the germline V gene. This CDR3 is built from 16 residues. The V gene lost 1 base and the J gene lost 3 bases, with 16 bases spanning the gap. CDR3 amino acids: CASSLVAGGGHYEQYV. CDR3 sequence (DNA): TGTGCCAGCAGCTTAGTCGCTGGCGGGGGACACTACGAGCAGTACGTC.

Many counts were recorded for this clonotype. V usage is TRBV7-8 and J usage is TRBJ2-1, with no clear D. Deletions cut 1 base from V and 7 bases from J, with 5 bases between. Per the germline V gene, CDR1 is SGHVS and CDR2 is FQNEAQ. The CDR3 runs 12 residues. The CDR3 loop reads CASSLVWNEQFF. CDR3 in DNA: TGTGCCAGCAGCTTAGTATGGAATGAGCAGTTCTTC. Based on the CDR3 plus reference TRBV7-8 and TRBJ2-1, the full variable domain is GAGVSQSPRYKVAKRGQDVALRCDPISGHVSLFWYQQALGQGPEFLTYFQNEAQLDKSGLPSDRFFAERPEGSVSTLKIQRTQQEDSAVYLCASSLVWNEQFFGPGTRLTVL.

The rearrangement joins TRBV11-2 to TRBJ2-7, with TRBD1 identical over 9 bases. The CDR3 covers 14 residues. Germline lookup yields CDR1 SGHAT and CDR2 FQNNGV. V was pared by 7 bases and J by 4 bases, with 8 bases of the junction left unmatched. The chain's CDR3 is CASTTQGAGYEQYV. The CDR3 DNA reads TGTGCCAGCACTACACAGGGGGCCGGATACGAGCAGTACGTC.

This clonotype has a handful of counts. The gene calls are TRBV6-1 and TRBJ1-2; D not certain. V was clipped by 5 bases and J by 1 base, with 26 bases between them. The CDR3 length is 19 residues. The V gene's germline CDR1 is MNHNS and CDR2 SASEGT. The CDR3 region has the DNA TGTGCCAGCAGTCCCCTTCCCGACAAAGCGGCTATGAGTAACTATGGCTACACCTTC. Translation gives CASSPLPDKAAMSNYGYTF.

V usage is TRBV7-6 and J usage is TRBJ1-1; 7 bases align to TRBD1. The CDR3 loop spans 14 amino acids. The V gene end was trimmed by 4 bases and the J gene end by 6 bases; junction bases not matched to a gene: 8. Germline lookup yields CDR1 SGHVS and CDR2 FNYEAQ. This chain's CDR3 is CASSSAGGRAEAFF. In nucleotides, the CDR3 is TGTGCCAGCAGCTCTGCAGGGGGTAGAGCTGAAGCTTTCTTT.

This clonotype was counted between two and nine times. CDR3 sequence reads: CASSFVTGTYEQYF. The CDR3 region has the DNA TGTGCCAGCAGCTTCGTGACAGGAACCTACGAGCAGTACTTC. J is TRBJ2-7 and V is TRBV7-9; D possibly corresponds to TRBD1 (6 bases). With 3 bases removed from V and 2 bases from J, the gap between germline ends came to 11 bases. The CDR3 totals 14 residues. CDR1 is SEHNR and CDR2 is FQNEAQ in the germline V gene (reference sequence).

This clonotype was observed a few times. The chain combines TRBV19 with TRBJ2-3; 7 nucleotides align to TRBD2. V lost 6 bases and J lost 1; bases outside the gene matches: 10. Germline loops: CDR1 LNHDA, CDR2 SQIVND (reference sequence). CDR3 length equals 16 residues. CDR3 DNA sequence: TGTGCCAGTAGCTCCGACAGCGGGGAACGCACAGATACGCAGTATTTT. Translated: CASSSDSGERTDTQYF.

The genes are TRBV4-1 and TRBJ2-6; TRBD1 matches at 10 bases. Trimming removed 3 bases from V and 3 bases from J; junction bases left unmatched: 11. Looked up from germline, CDR1 is MGHRA and CDR2 is YSYEKL. CDR3 length: 19 residues. CDR3 residues: CASSHPGTGARSGANVLTF. The CDR3 DNA reads as TGCGCCAGCAGCCACCCCGGGACAGGGGCCCGTAGTGGGGCCAACGTCCTGACTTTC.

This clonotype was seen a few times. The rearrangement links TRBV7-9 to TRBJ2-7; D possibly matches TRBD1 or TRBD2 (6 bases each). V shed 1 base and J shed 6 bases, with 16 bases lying between them. Looked up from germline, CDR1 is SEHNR and CDR2 is FQNEAQ (reference sequence). This CDR3 has 15 residues. CDR3: CASSLDGGTNLEQYF. For the CDR3, the DNA is TGTGCCAGCAGCTTAGATGGGGGGACAAACCTCGAGCAGTACTTC.

The rearrangement joins TRBV7-6 to TRBJ2-2; maybe TRBD2 (7 bases). CDR1 SGHVS and CDR2 FNYEAQ come from the germline V gene. The CDR3 is 16 amino acids. Trimming took off 1 base at V and 3 bases at J, with 12 bases between the two ends. The CDR3 loop reads CASSLVPGGDTGELFF. DNA of the CDR3: TGTGCCAGCAGCTTAGTCCCGGGGGGCGACACCGGGGAGCTGTTTTTT.

The table lists this clonotype with a few counts. V and J are TRBV28 and TRBJ2-5; D remains ambiguous. Looked up from germline, CDR1 is MDHEN and CDR2 is SYDVKM. The V end lost 3 bases, the J end lost 4 bases, and 9 bases lay between the germline ends. The CDR3 extends over 13 amino acids. CDR3 DNA sequence: TGTGCCAGCAGTTTGTTGCCGCGAGAGACCCAGTACTTC. Translating gives CASSLLPRETQYF.

Ten or more counts support this clonotype. V gene TRBV7-2 combines with J gene TRBJ1-1; D may be TRBD1 (6 bases). This CDR3 region has 15 residues. The V and J ends lost 6 bases and 4 bases respectively, with 18 bases between them. Per the germline V gene, CDR1 is SGHTA and CDR2 is FQGNSA. CDR3: CASRPEQGGTTEAFF. CDR3 DNA: TGTGCCAGCAGACCAGAACAGGGTGGGACCACTGAAGCTTTCTTT.

The chain recombines TRBV20-1 with TRBJ2-3, with a possible D match to TRBD2 (6 bases). This CDR3 comprises 15 residues. Per the germline V gene, CDR1 is DFQATT and CDR2 is SNEGSKA (reference sequence). V lost 5 bases and J lost 6, with 21 bases in between. For the CDR3, the DNA is TGCAGTGCTCCCGCCTCGACCCCCCGGGGGGATACGCAGTATTTT. This gives the protein CSAPASTPRGDTQYF.

This chain connects TRBV5-1 to TRBJ2-3; D gene ambiguous. V shed 4 bases and J shed 4 bases, with 16 bases lying between them. CDR1 and CDR2 (germline): SGHRS, YFSETQ. This CDR3 is built from 15 residues. The CDR3 loop reads CASSPKGVRADTQYF. DNA of the CDR3: TGCGCCAGCAGCCCCAAAGGAGTTAGGGCAGATACGCAGTATTTT.

The chain is built from TRBV4-1 and TRBJ1-6; possibly TRBD1 for D (5 bases). Trimming stripped 0 bases from V and 7 bases from J, with 16 bases between. The CDR3 spans 17 residues. Germline V lookup: CDR1 MGHRA, CDR2 YSYEKL. CDR3 nucleotide sequence: TGCGCCAGCAGCCAAGATCCTCCGTCTCAGGGAAATTCACCCCTCCACTTT. Translated, it gives CASSQDPPSQGNSPLHF.

This clonotype was observed a few times. The genes are TRBV6-6 and TRBJ1-3, with 8 bases lining up with TRBD1. The CDR3 length is 20 residues. V gave up 6 bases and J gave up 2 bases; unmatched junction bases: 21. Germline-derived CDR1 and CDR2 are MNHNY and SVGAGI (reference sequence). The CDR3 loop is CASRRTGQDFREVPGNTIYF. CDR3 nucleotide sequence: TGTGCCAGCAGGCGAACGGGACAGGACTTTCGCGAGGTGCCTGGAAACACCATATATTTT.

This clonotype was counted a few times. V usage is TRBV5-4 and J usage is TRBJ2-7; D is possibly TRBD1 (6 bases). V dropped 3 bases and J dropped 2 bases, with 12 bases sitting between them. Germline loops: CDR1 SGHNT, CDR2 YYREEE (reference sequence). The CDR3 contains 14 residues. DNA for the CDR3: TGTGCCAGCAGCTCCTACAGGGCAACCTACGAGCAGTACTTC. It translates to CASSSYRATYEQYF. Variable domain in full (rest from reference TRBV5-4 and TRBJ2-7): ETGVTQSPTHLIKTRGQQVTLRCSSQSGHNTVSWYQQALGQGPQFIFQYYREEENGRGNFPPRFSGLQFPNYSSELNVNALELDDSALYLCASSSYRATYEQYFGPGTRLTVT.

The chain is built from TRBV7-3 and TRBJ2-2, with TRBD1 identical over 10 bases. Trimming took 5 bases from V and 7 from J; bases not matched to a gene: 7. CDR1 is SGHTA and CDR2 is FQGTGA in the germline V gene. CDR3 length equals 15 residues. CDR3 loop: CASSRTGGINGELFF. As DNA, the CDR3 is TGTGCCAGCAGCCGGACAGGGGGTATTAACGGGGAGCTGTTTTTT.

This clonotype has only a few counts. The rearrangement links TRBV7-9 to TRBJ2-4; 7 nucleotides align to TRBD1. Germline lookup yields CDR1 SEHNR and CDR2 FQNEAQ (reference sequence). CDR3 length: 13 amino acids. V dropped 5 bases and J dropped 7; count of bases not matched to a gene: 5. As DNA, the CDR3 is TGTGCCAGCAGCCCTAAACAGGGGAACATTCAGTACTTC. Encoded protein: CASSPKQGNIQYF. Based on the CDR3 plus reference TRBV7-9 and TRBJ2-4, the full variable domain is DTGVSQNPRHKITKRGQNVTFRCDPISEHNRLYWYRQTLGQGPEFLTYFQNEAQLEKSRLLSDRFSAERPKGSFSTLEIQRTEQGDSAMYLCASSPKQGNIQYFGAGTRLSVL.